What follows is one TCR beta chain and its context. The CDR3 has 19 residues. The V and J ends lost 4 bases and 0 bases, in that order; junction bases with no gene match: 13. Germline V gene data show CDR1 as SGHKS and CDR2 as YYEKEE (reference sequence). Produced via immunoSEQ multiplex PCR; TCRdb's table is partial and in-frame only. This sample has just under 50,000 clones; around three quarters occur once, and the top ten carry roughly 27%. The sample comes from a study of blood T cell repertoires in COVID-19. Study details: The United States, Italy and Spain provided the acute and convalescent COVID-19 samples.

The chain uses TRBV5-5 and TRBJ2-1; 10 bases map to TRBD2. The sample taken for sequencing was peripheral blood. The TCR originated in a man between 70 and 80 years old with acute or convalescent COVID-19. The chain's CDR3 is CASSPVIAGGLSSYNEQFF. The CDR3 DNA reads as TGTGCCAGCAGCCCGGTAATAGCGGGGGGCCTTAGCTCCTACAATGAGCAGTTCTTC.